The 17 T cell receptor beta chains reported below all come from one sample, sequenced in a study of T-cell reconstitution after alpha-beta-depleted transplantation in children. The TCRbeta library incorporated unique molecular identifiers. TCRdb fed the PCR reads into MiXCR, producing one record per CDR3 protein. Of approximately 650,000 distinct CDR3 sequences in the sample, around 13% were seen once. The sample was PBMCs, taken before TCRalphabeta/CD19-depleted stem cell transplant. The receptors here all came from a girl aged 2 to 10 with congenital amegakaryocytic thrombocytopenia, due to receive a stem cell transplant.

This clonotype occurred many times. The V call is TRBV6-7, the J call TRBJ2-7, with 8 bases aligning to TRBD1. TRBV6-7 is placed among ORFs of uncertain function. The CDR3 runs to 15 residues. V lost 0 bases, J lost 4 bases, and 5 bases stayed unmatched. CDR3 sequence: CASSYSTGENYEQYF. The CDR3 bases are TGTGCCAGCAGTTACTCGACAGGGGAAAATTACGAGCAGTACTTC.

This clonotype was recorded many times. In DNA, the CDR3 is TGCAGTGCTAGAACCCTAGCGGGAGGGACTAGCACAGATACGCAGTATTTT. Its translation is CSARTLAGGTSTDTQYF. The rearrangement joins TRBV20-1 to TRBJ2-3; 12 bases map to TRBD2. The germline V gene has CDR1 DFQATT and CDR2 SNEGSKA (reference sequence). The CDR3 length is 17 residues. With V trimmed by 2 bases and J by 0 bases, 6 bases remained unmatched.

At least ten counts were recorded for this clonotype. CDR3 loop: CASSPRPGTAKYQPQHF. The CDR3, as DNA: TGTGCCAGCAGTCCTCGCCCCGGGACAGCCAAATATCAGCCCCAGCATTTT. The chain uses TRBV12-3 or TRBV12-4 and TRBJ1-5, with 7 nucleotides matching TRBD1. This CDR3 is 17 amino acids long. The trim removed 5 bases at V and 5 bases at J, leaving 15 bases unmatched.

In its sample, this clonotype was seen many times. The rearrangement joins TRBV9 to TRBJ1-2; D remains ambiguous. V was cut by 4 bases and J by 4 bases, with 14 bases left in between. CDR3 length: 14 residues. CDR1 and CDR2 (germline): SGDLS, YYNGEE. CDR3: CASSNNDPSYGYTF. The DNA for the CDR3 is TGTGCCAGCAGCAACAATGACCCCAGCTATGGCTACACCTTC. The full variable domain, its missing parts supplied by reference TRBV9 and TRBJ1-2, is DSGVTQTPKHLITATGQRVTLRCSPRSGDLSVYWYQQSLDQGLQFLIQYYNGEERAKGNILERFSAQQFPDLHSELNLSSLELGDSALYFCASSNNDPSYGYTFGSGTRLTVV.

V usage is TRBV10-1 and J usage is TRBJ2-1; TRBD2 agrees at 8 bases. This CDR3 comprises 15 residues. The junction had 9 bases not matched to a gene; V was cut back by 3 bases and J by 8 bases. The germline CDR1 and CDR2 sequences are WNHNN and SYGVQD (reference sequence). The CDR3, as DNA: TGCGCCAGCAGTGATTCGGGAGGGCCTAACGATGAGCAGTTCTTC. Amino acids: CASSDSGGPNDEQFF.

This clonotype was found many times. The chain employs TRBV20-1 and TRBJ2-7, with 13 bases identical to TRBD2. CDR1 is DFQATT, CDR2 SNEGSKA, per germline (reference sequence). V gave up 6 bases and J gave up 4 bases; unmatched junction bases: 12. The CDR3 covers 16 residues. The CDR3 DNA follows: TGCAGTGCAACTAGAACTAGCGGGAGGGCCTGGTACGAGCAGTACTTC. The encoded protein is CSATRTSGRAWYEQYF.

This clonotype has a handful of counts. V is TRBV11-2 and J is TRBJ2-1; 11 bases fit TRBD2. The length of the CDR3 is 18 residues. The ends lost 5 bases at V and 6 bases at J; junction bases unmatched: 15. Germline-derived CDR1 and CDR2 are SGHAT and FQNNGV. DNA for the CDR3: TGTGCCAGCAGCACAAATACCGGGACTAGCGGCTGGGTCAATGAGCAGTTCTTC. Translation: CASSTNTGTSGWVNEQFF.

This clonotype was counted many times. The chain links TRBV5-1 to TRBJ2-3; 12 bases are a match to TRBD2. With 4 bases clipped from V and 7 bases from J, the junction kept 10 bases outside the gene matches. Looked up from germline, CDR1 is SGHRS and CDR2 is YFSETQ. CDR3 length equals 16 residues. CDR3: CASSPGLAGMGNTQYF. DNA of the CDR3: TGCGCCAGCAGCCCCGGACTAGCGGGAATGGGGAATACGCAGTATTTT.

This clonotype has at least ten counts. The chain joins TRBV7-2 to TRBJ2-1, with unresolved D. Germline CDR1 is SGHTA and CDR2 is FQGNSA. V lost 5 bases and J 7 bases, leaving 12 bases between the germline ends. The CDR3 is 13 amino acids. CDR3: CASSPGTANEQFF. The CDR3 nucleotides are TGTGCCAGCAGCCCAGGCACGGCGAATGAGCAGTTCTTC.

There are many counts of this clonotype. The J gene is TRBJ2-2, the V gene TRBV11-2, with D hard to call. V was trimmed by 5 bases and J by 11 bases, leaving 15 bases between them. Per the germline V gene, CDR1 is SGHAT and CDR2 is FQNNGV. The CDR3 consists of 13 residues. The CDR3 DNA sequence: TGTGCCAGCAGCCCTCGTAACCGGGTAGAGCTGTTTTTT. This translates into CASSPRNRVELFF.

CDR3 sequence (DNA): TGCAGTGCTAGCCGGGAGGGCCGACCAGATACGCAGTATTTT. Translating it yields CSASREGRPDTQYF. The rearrangement uses TRBV20-1 and TRBJ2-3, with TRBD2 matching 8 bases. This CDR3 has 14 residues. From germline, CDR1 is DFQATT and CDR2 SNEGSKA (reference sequence). The trim removed 3 bases at V and 4 bases at J, leaving 6 bases unmatched.

This clonotype was picked up many times. The rearrangement uses TRBV20-1 and TRBJ2-1; 12 bases line up with TRBD2. Unmatched junction bases numbered 7, after V lost 3 bases and J lost 4 bases. Germline V gene sequence: CDR1 DFQATT, CDR2 SNEGSKA (reference sequence). This CDR3 is 16 amino acids long. CDR3: CSASAGTSGPYNEQFF. The CDR3 nucleotides are TGCAGTGCTAGTGCCGGGACTAGCGGGCCGTACAATGAGCAGTTCTTC.

This clonotype was counted ten times or more. This chain joins TRBV12-3 or TRBV12-4 and TRBJ2-5, with D possibly called TRBD1 or TRBD2 (5 bases each). V was cut by 4 bases and J by 2 bases, with 11 bases left in between. This CDR3 comprises 14 residues. In DNA, the CDR3 is TGTGCCAGCAGTTATAGGGACGTTCAAGAGACCCAGTACTTC. It codes for CASSYRDVQETQYF.

As regards this clonotype: A clone one base away is much larger, so this may be a read error. Likely a read error: the CDR3 ends without its conserved phenylalanine or tryptophan. The chain links TRBV12-3 or TRBV12-4 to TRBJ2-1, with D perhaps given as TRBD1 or TRBD2 (5 bases each). V shed 8 bases and J shed 10 bases, with 21 bases lying between them. This CDR3 comprises 14 residues. The CDR3 protein is CASARGPAAAEQFL. The CDR3 DNA follows: TGTGCCAGCGCCCGGGGCCCAGCGGCGGCGGAGCAGTTCCTC.

With regard to this clonotype: One end of the junction does not line up with germline, which may come from a read error. V usage is TRBV20-1 and J usage is TRBJ2-1; D ambiguous. Germline V gene lookup returns CDR1 DFQATT and CDR2 SNEGSKA (reference sequence). The CDR3 is 10 amino acids. In DNA, the CDR3 is TGCAGTGCTAGGTACATTGAGCAGTTCTTC. Its translation is CSARYIEQFF.

This rearrangement joins TRBV27 to TRBJ2-7; the match to TRBD1 covers 8 bases. Germline V lookup: CDR1 MNHEY, CDR2 SMNVEV (reference sequence). The CDR3 consists of 15 residues. J was trimmed by 3 bases and V by 6 bases; bases with no gene match: 10. The CDR3 nucleotides are TGTGCCAGCAGAGAAGGACAGGGAGGAGGCTACGAGCAGTACTTC. Amino acid sequence: CASREGQGGGYEQYF.

This clonotype was detected ten times or more. V and J are TRBV7-8 and TRBJ2-3; D might be TRBD2 (5 bases). The germline CDR1 and CDR2 sequences are SGHVS and FQNEAQ. The CDR3 spans 16 residues. V shed 5 bases and J shed 1 base, with 16 bases lying between them. The CDR3 is CASSVKTSEGTDTQYF. The CDR3 DNA reads TGTGCCAGCAGCGTCAAAACTAGTGAGGGCACAGATACGCAGTATTTT. Together with reference TRBV7-8 and TRBJ2-3, the CDR3 gives the full variable domain: GAGVSQSPRYKVAKRGQDVALRCDPISGHVSLFWYQQALGQGPEFLTYFQNEAQLDKSGLPSDRFFAERPEGSVSTLKIQRTQQEDSAVYLCASSVKTSEGTDTQYFGPGTRLTVL.